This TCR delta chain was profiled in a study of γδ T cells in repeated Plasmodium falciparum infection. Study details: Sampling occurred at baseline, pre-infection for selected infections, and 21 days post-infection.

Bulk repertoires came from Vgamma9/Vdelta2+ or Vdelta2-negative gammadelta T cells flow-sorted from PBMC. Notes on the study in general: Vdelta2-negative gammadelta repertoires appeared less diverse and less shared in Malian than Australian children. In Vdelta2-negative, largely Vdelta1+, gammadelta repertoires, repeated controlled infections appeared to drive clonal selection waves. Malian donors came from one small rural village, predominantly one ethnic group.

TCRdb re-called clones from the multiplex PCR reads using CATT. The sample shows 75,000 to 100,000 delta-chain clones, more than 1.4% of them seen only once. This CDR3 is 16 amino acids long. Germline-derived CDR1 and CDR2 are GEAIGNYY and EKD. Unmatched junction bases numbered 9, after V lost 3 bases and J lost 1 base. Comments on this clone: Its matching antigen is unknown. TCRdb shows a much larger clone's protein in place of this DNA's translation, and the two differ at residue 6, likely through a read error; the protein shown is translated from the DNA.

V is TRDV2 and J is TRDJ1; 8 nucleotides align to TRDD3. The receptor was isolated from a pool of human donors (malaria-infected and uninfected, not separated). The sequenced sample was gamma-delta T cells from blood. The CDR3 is CACDFDGGWGTDKLIF. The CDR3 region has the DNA TGTGCCTGTGACTTCGATGGGGGATGGGGCACCGATAAACTCATCTTT.